Listed below are T cell receptor beta chains from one sample, sequenced in a study of molecular identifiers for immune sequencing clone quantification. TCRdb re-derived calls from the PCR reads in MiXCR, one entry per CDR3 protein. Of about half a million distinct CDR3 sequences in the sample, about a fifth were seen once. The source material was naive CD8+ T cells from blood, with Jurkat cell RNA spiked in. These receptors originate from a human donor in good health. Some libraries in this study had Jurkat cell RNA spiked in. Each CDR3 is given with its conserved first and last residue. The D gene is left open where the match is weak. Size is stated for part of the rows, as once, few or many counts, or as a class when the clone is expanded.

DNA,CDR3,J,size,V,D
TGTGCCAGCAGCAACGGGGGGGGAGCTGCAGATACGCAGTATTTT,CASSNGGGAADTQYF,TRBJ2-3,many,TRBV7-9,TRBD2
TGTGCCAGCAGCCCAACTCGCGGGAGCGGAGAGACCCAGTACTTC,CASSPTRGSGETQYF,TRBJ2-5,many,TRBV13,TRBD2
TGTGCCAGCAGTTACGCTCCTCGGGATACGCAGTATTTT,CASSYAPRDTQYF,TRBJ2-3,many,TRBV6-5,.
TGCAGCGGGAGCGGGACAGGGCTGAACACTGAAGCTTTCTTT,CSGSGTGLNTEAFF,TRBJ1-1,many,TRBV29-1,TRBD1
TGTGCCAGCAGTAACCTGGGACAGTTGAACACTGAAGCTTTCTTT,CASSNLGQLNTEAFF,TRBJ1-1,many,TRBV6-2/TRBV6-3,TRBD1
TGTGCCAGCAGTTACCTGGGGGCGGGAGGAATCTACGAGCAGTACTTC,CASSYLGAGGIYEQYF,TRBJ2-7,.,TRBV6-5,TRBD2
TGTGCCAGTAGTGGCGGGGGGGCCACAGAGACCCAGTACTTC,CASSGGGATETQYF,TRBJ2-5,.,TRBV19,TRBD2
TGTGCCAGCAGCGTAGGGGGGTCTAGCACAGATACGCAGTATTTT,CASSVGGSSTDTQYF,TRBJ2-3,few,TRBV9,.
TGTGCCTGGACGTGGCAGGATAGCGCCAGCTCCTACAATGAGCAGTTCTTC,CAWTWQDSASSYNEQFF,TRBJ2-1,many,TRBV30,.
TGTGCCTGGAGTTATGACAGTTCCCAATACTACGAGCAGTACTTC,CAWSYDSSQYYEQYF,TRBJ2-7,few,TRBV30,.
TGTGCCAGCAGCTCTAGCGGGAGGGTTTGGTCGGATGAGCAGTTCTTC,CASSSSGRVWSDEQFF,TRBJ2-1,.,TRBV7-9,TRBD2
.,CISVPEASDVDTQYF,TRBJ2-3,.,TRBV7-5,.
TGCGCCAGCAGCTTGTTACAGGGGGGACTTCAAGAGACCCAGTACTTC,CASSLLQGGLQETQYF,TRBJ2-5,many,TRBV5-1,TRBD1
TGTGCCAGCAGTGGTCAGGGGGGGAACTATGGCTACACCTTC,CASSGQGGNYGYTF,TRBJ1-2,.,TRBV2,TRBD1
TGCGCCAGCAGCCAAGATCTATCAGGCTTTCGGTTCTTC,CASSQDLSGFRFF,TRBJ2-1,many,TRBV4-3,.
TGTGCCAGCAGCTTGTGTGCTGTGATCACTGAAGCTTTCTTT,CASSLCAVITEAFF,TRBJ1-1,once,TRBV5-3,.
TGTGCCTGGAACCTAGGCCCTTGGGAGACCCAGTACTTC,CAWNLGPWETQYF,TRBJ2-5,.,TRBV30,.
TGCGCCAGCGGCCAAGAGGACAGGGCCGAGACCCAGTACTTC,CASGQEDRAETQYF,TRBJ2-5,.,TRBV4-3,TRBD1
TGTGCCAGCAAACATACGGGGGGGGGCGAGACCCAGTACTTC,CASKHTGGGETQYF,TRBJ2-5,few,TRBV6-6,TRBD2
TGTGCCAGCAGCCAAGACGGGACGTACGAGCAGTACTTC,CASSQDGTYEQYF,TRBJ2-7,many,TRBV4-2,.
TGTGCCAGCAGCTTGGGCGGGGCCGGGGACGGCTACACCTTC,CASSLGGAGDGYTF,TRBJ1-2,many,TRBV5-4,.
TGTGCCAGCAGCTCACGGGGGATGGATCAAGAGACCCAGTACTTC,CASSSRGMDQETQYF,TRBJ2-5,few,TRBV11-1,.
TGTGCCTGGAGGATCGAGGAGTTCACTGAAGCTTTCTTT,CAWRIEEFTEAFF,TRBJ1-1,many,TRBV30,.
TGCAGCGTTGGCTCGGGGAGCGGCTACGAGCAGTACTTC,CSVGSGSGYEQYF,TRBJ2-7,many,TRBV29-1,.
TGTGCCAGCACCCACTCTGGGGTGCGGTTCTTC,CASTHSGVRFF,TRBJ2-1,few,TRBV28,.
TGCAGTGCTAGGGCGGGGGCAGTAGATACGCAGTATTTT,CSARAGAVDTQYF,TRBJ2-3,.,TRBV20-1,.
TGTGCCAGCAGCTTTCTAGTGGGAGACACCGGGGAGCTGTTTTTT,CASSFLVGDTGELFF,TRBJ2-2,once,TRBV7-9,.
TGTGCCAGCAGCGGTGGGGGCTCCCACCAAGAGACCCAGTACTTC,CASSGGGSHQETQYF,TRBJ2-5,.,TRBV9,.
TGTGCCAGCAGTTTAATAGCAGGGGCGGTGGGCACAGATACGCAGTATTTT,CASSLIAGAVGTDTQYF,TRBJ2-3,many,TRBV27,.
TGCAGTGCTATACAGTTGGGGGGGACAGATACGCAGTATTTT,CSAIQLGGTDTQYF,TRBJ2-3,many,TRBV20-1,TRBD2
TGCGCCAGCAGCCAAGGAGGACAGATGCTTTCCTACAATGAGCAGTTCTTC,CASSQGGQMLSYNEQFF,TRBJ2-1,.,TRBV4-3,.
TGTGCCAGTAGTATAGAGGAGTGGGGGGGGCGCCCCCCCGGGGAGCTGTTTTTT,CASSIEEWGGRPPGELFF,TRBJ2-2,.,TRBV19,.
TGTGCCAGCAGCACCCCCTCGGCCCTACTAGCGGGGGGGCTTAGCACCGGGGAGCTGTTTTTT,CASSTPSALLAGGLSTGELFF,TRBJ2-2,few,TRBV7-8,TRBD2
TGTGCCAGCAGCTCCATGGGGACAGGCACGGACTACGAGCGGTACTTC,CASSSMGTGTDYERYF,TRBJ2-7,.,TRBV13,TRBD1
TGTGCCAGCAGCTTAGGTGGCAGGGTCACCTACGAGCAGTACTTC,CASSLGGRVTYEQYF,TRBJ2-7,many,TRBV7-2,.
TGTGCCAGCAGCGTACGGGACAGGACCTACAATGAGCAGTTCTTC,CASSVRDRTYNEQFF,TRBJ2-1,few,TRBV7-9,TRBD1
TGTGCCAGCAGCTTAGGTCCAGGGGGGAACCAAGAGACCCAGTACTTC,CASSLGPGGNQETQYF,TRBJ2-5,.,TRBV7-9,.
TGTGCCAGCAGCTTCCTAGCGGACGAGCAGTACTTC,CASSFLADEQYF,TRBJ2-7,few,TRBV5-6,TRBD2
TGTGCCAGCAGTCCTAACCAGTGGGGGAGAGAGCAGTACTTC,CASSPNQWGREQYF,TRBJ2-7,many,TRBV12-3/TRBV12-4,.
TGCGCCAGCAGCCAACCGCACGAGGGGGTTCAAGGGGACGAGCAGTACTTC,CASSQPHEGVQGDEQYF,TRBJ2-7,few,TRBV4-1,.
TGCGCCAGCAGCTTGGAGGCTAGCGGGGGGACAGATACGCAGTATTTT,CASSLEASGGTDTQYF,TRBJ2-3,many,TRBV5-1,TRBD2
TGTGCCAGCAGTTTGGGGGAGGACACTGAAGCTTTCTTT,CASSLGEDTEAFF,TRBJ1-1,.,TRBV12-3/TRBV12-4,.
TGTGCCAGCAGTTACAGGGGCCCCCACGAGCAGTACTTC,CASSYRGPHEQYF,TRBJ2-7,few,TRBV6-5,.
TGTGCCAGCAGTGAAATTTGGGCGGGACAGGGTCAAGAGACCCAGTACTTC,CASSEIWAGQGQETQYF,TRBJ2-5,.,TRBV6-1,TRBD1
TGTGCCAGCAGTCTTACTGGGAGTGTGGCTTTCTTT,CASSLTGSVAFF,TRBJ1-1,few,TRBV7-9,.
TGTGCCAGCGGAATAGGCGGGGGCCTCACAGATACGCAGTATTTT,CASGIGGGLTDTQYF,TRBJ2-3,.,TRBV12-3/TRBV12-4,.
TGTGCCAGCAGTTTAATGAGCTACACTGAAGCTTTCTTT,CASSLMSYTEAFF,TRBJ1-1,many,TRBV27,.
TGCAGCACCAGGACAGGGGAAACGACTGAAGCTTTCTTT,CSTRTGETTEAFF,TRBJ1-1,many,TRBV29-1,TRBD1
TGTGCAGGGAGTCAGGGGAGCACCGGGGAGCTGTTTTTT,CAGSQGSTGELFF,TRBJ2-2,.,TRBV12-3/TRBV12-4,.
TGTGCCAGCAGCCGAGGACTAGCCGGGATCCGCGAGCAGTACTTC,CASSRGLAGIREQYF,TRBJ2-7,few,TRBV13,TRBD2
TGTGCCAGCAGTTTCATGTTTAGCATAGATACGCAGTATTTT,CASSFMFSIDTQYF,TRBJ2-3,.,TRBV28,.
TGTGCCAGTAGTAAGCGGGGGCTGGCAGATACGCAGTATTTT,CASSKRGLADTQYF,TRBJ2-3,few,TRBV19,TRBD2